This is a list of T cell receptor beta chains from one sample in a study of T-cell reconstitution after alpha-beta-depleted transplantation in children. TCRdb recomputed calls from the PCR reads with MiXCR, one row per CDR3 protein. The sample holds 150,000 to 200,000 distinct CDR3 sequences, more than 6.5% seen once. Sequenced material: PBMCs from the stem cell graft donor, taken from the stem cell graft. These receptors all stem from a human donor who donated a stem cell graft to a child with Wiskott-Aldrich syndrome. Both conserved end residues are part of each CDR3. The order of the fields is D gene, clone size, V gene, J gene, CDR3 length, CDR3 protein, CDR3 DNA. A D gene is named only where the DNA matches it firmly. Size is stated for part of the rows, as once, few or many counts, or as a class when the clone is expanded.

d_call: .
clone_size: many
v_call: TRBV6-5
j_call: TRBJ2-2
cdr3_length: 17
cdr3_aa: CASSWINSPSDTGELFF
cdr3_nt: TGTGCCAGCAGTTGGATAAATAGCCCGTCAGACACCGGGGAGCTGTTTTTT

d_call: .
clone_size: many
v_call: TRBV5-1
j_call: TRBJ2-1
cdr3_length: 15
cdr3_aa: CASSLRKPFYNEQFF
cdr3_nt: TGCGCCAGCAGCTTGCGAAAACCCTTCTACAATGAGCAGTTCTTC

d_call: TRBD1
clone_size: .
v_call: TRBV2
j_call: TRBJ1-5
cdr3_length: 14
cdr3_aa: CASTLDRGEQPQHF
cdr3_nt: TGTGCCAGCACCTTGGACAGGGGCGAACAGCCCCAGCATTTT

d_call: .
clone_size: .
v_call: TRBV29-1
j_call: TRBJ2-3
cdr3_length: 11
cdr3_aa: CSVEGPDTQYF
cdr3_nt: TGCAGCGTTGAGGGGCCAGATACGCAGTATTTT

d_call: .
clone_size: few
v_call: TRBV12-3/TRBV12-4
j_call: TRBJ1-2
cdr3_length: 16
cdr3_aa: CASSSPAPGSGFGYTF
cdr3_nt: TGTGCCAGCAGTTCCCCTGCGCCGGGATCCGGCTTCGGCTACACCTTC

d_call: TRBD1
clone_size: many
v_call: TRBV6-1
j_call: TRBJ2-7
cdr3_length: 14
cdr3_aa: CASSARQGTYEQYF
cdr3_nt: TGTGCCAGCAGTGCCCGACAGGGAACCTACGAGCAGTACTTC

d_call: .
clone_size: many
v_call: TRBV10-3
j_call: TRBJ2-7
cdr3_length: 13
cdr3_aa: CAISAPDSYEQYF
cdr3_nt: TGTGCCATCAGTGCACCGGACAGTTACGAGCAGTACTTC

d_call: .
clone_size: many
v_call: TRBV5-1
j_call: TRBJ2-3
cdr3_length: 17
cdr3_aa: CASRYPPGHPRADTQYF
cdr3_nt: TGCGCCAGCAGATACCCTCCGGGACACCCGAGGGCAGATACGCAGTATTTT

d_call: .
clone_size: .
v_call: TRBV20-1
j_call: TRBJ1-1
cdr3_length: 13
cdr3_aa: CSAREAAWTEAFF
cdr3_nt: TGCAGTGCTAGAGAAGCGGCGTGGACTGAAGCTTTCTTT

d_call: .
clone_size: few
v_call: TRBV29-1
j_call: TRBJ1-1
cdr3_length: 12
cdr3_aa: CSVRSMNTEAFF
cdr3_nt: TGCAGCGTTCGCAGCATGAACACTGAAGCTTTCTTT

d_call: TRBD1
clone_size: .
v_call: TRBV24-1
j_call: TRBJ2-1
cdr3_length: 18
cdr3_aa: CATSDPPGQESSYNEQFF
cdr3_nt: TGTGCCACCAGTGATCCCCCCGGACAGGAGAGCTCCTACAATGAGCAGTTCTTC

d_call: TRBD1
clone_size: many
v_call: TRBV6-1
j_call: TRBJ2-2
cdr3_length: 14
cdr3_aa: CASPRGRDTGELFF
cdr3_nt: TGTGCCAGTCCCAGGGGGCGCGACACCGGGGAGCTGTTTTTT

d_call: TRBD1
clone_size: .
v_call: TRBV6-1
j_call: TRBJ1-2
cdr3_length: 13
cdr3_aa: CASTGTGTHGYTF
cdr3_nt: TGTGCCAGCACCGGGACAGGGACCCATGGCTACACCTTC

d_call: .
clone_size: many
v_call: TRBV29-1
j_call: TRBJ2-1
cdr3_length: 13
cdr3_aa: CSVRGRLYNEQFF
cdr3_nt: TGCAGCGTGAGGGGGAGGCTTTACAATGAGCAGTTCTTC

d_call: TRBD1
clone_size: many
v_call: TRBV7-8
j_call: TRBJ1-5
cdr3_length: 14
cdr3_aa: CASSLRTGTQPQHF
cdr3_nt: TGTGCCAGCAGCCTACGGACAGGGACTCAGCCCCAGCATTTT

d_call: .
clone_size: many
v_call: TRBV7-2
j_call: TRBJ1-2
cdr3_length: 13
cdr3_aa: CASSLSLYDGYTF
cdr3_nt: TGTGCCAGCAGCTTAAGTCTCTACGATGGCTACACCTTC

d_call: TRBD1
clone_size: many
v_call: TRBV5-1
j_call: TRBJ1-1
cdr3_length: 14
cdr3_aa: CATTEGAAGTEAFF
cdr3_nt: TGCGCCACTACGGAGGGGGCAGCGGGAACTGAAGCTTTCTTT

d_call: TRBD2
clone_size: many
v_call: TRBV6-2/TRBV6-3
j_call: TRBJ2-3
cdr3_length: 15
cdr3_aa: CASSLIAGGIGTQYF
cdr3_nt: TGTGCCAGCAGTCTTATAGCGGGAGGTATCGGTACGCAGTATTTT

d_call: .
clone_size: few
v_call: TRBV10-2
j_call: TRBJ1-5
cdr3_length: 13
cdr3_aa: CASSAEGNQPQHF
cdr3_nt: TGCGCCAGCAGTGCAGAGGGCAATCAGCCCCAGCATTTT

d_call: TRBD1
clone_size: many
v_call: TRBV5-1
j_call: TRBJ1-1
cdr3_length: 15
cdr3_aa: CASSRDREEETEAFF
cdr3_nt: TGCGCCAGCAGTCGGGACAGGGAGGAGGAGACTGAAGCTTTCTTT